This T cell receptor beta chain was sequenced in a study of blood T cells in healthy people across ages. General observations from the study: Lack of knowledge of donor CMV status possibly confounded expanded clonotype changes.

With regard to this clonotype: What it recognizes is unknown.

It was with a sample-barcoded 5' primer and a J-beta primer mix that a second PCR of about 6 to 12 cycles was run. MiXCR, applied by TCRdb to the 5' RACE reads, yields one record per CDR3 protein. This sample has hundreds of thousands of distinct CDR3 sequences, with about 48% found just once. V trimming: 6 bases; J trimming: 6 bases; junction bases outside the gene matches: 5. The CDR3 extends over 13 amino acids. Every sample yielded at least 6.5 million isolated PBMCs. There were at least 6 micrograms of total RNA extracted from every sample. The V and J genes are TRBV12-3 or TRBV12-4 and TRBJ1-1, with 9 bases identical to TRBD1. This receptor was taken from a man aged 25 to 40 in good health. The source material was blood. This CDR3 reads CASRRDREAEAFF. The CDR3 bases are TGTGCCAGCAGAAGGGACAGGGAGGCTGAAGCTTTCTTT.